One and the same sample provided the 3 T cell receptor beta chains below, sequenced in a study of blood T cell repertoires in COVID-19. Method: immunoSEQ multiplex PCR; TCRdb's copy keeps in-frame clones and lacks some. The profile shows around 120,000 clones, 90% of them singletons. What was sequenced was peripheral blood. Receptor source: a man in his fifties or sixties with COVID-19, enrolled during active disease.

The chain has TRBV19 and TRBJ1-4; D not certain. From germline, CDR1 is LNHDA and CDR2 SQIVND (reference sequence). The germline V and J ends were trimmed by 3 bases and 8 bases, with 7 bases remaining between them. The CDR3 spans 12 residues. The chain's CDR3 is CASSIPREKLFF. CDR3 nucleotides: TGTGCCAGTAGTATCCCCAGGGAAAAACTGTTTTTT.

CDR3 residues: CASSQTGTLDEQYF. The CDR3, as DNA: TGTGCCAGCAGTCAGACCGGGACTCTGGACGAGCAGTACTTC. The chain joins TRBV6-2 or TRBV6-3 to TRBJ2-5, with TRBD2 as a possible D gene (6 bases). Near its end, the DNA agrees better with TRBJ2-7, so the J call may be wrong. Germline CDR1 is MNHEY and CDR2 is SVGEGT. The CDR3 runs to 14 residues.

The chain recombines TRBV28 with TRBJ1-1; D not resolved. This CDR3 has 12 amino acids. Per germline, CDR1 MDHEN and CDR2 SYDVKM. Trimming pared 3 bases from V and 11 bases from J, leaving 13 bases between. CDR3 loop: CASSFGELRAFF. CDR3 bases: TGTGCCAGCAGTTTCGGAGAGCTGAGGGCTTTCTTT. Full variable domain (rest looked up from reference TRBV28 and TRBJ1-1): DVKVTQSSRYLVKRTGEKVFLECVQDMDHENMFWYRQDPGLGLRLIYFSYDVKMKEKGDIPEGYSVSREKKERFSLILESASTNQTSMYLCASSFGELRAFFGQGTRLTVV.